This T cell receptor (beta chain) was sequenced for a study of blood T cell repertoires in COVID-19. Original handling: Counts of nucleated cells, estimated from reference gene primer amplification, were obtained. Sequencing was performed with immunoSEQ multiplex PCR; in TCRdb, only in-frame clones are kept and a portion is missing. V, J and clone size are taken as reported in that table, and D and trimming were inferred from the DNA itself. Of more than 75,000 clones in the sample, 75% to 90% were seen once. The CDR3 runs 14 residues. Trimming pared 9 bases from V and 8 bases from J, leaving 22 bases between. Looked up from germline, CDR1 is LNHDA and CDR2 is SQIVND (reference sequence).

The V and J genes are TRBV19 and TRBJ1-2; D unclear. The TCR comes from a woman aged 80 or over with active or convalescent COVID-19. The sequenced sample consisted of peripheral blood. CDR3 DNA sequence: TGTGCCAGCAGCCCCGGGAACCGAGTGGGAGGCTACACCTTC. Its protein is CASSPGNRVGGYTF.